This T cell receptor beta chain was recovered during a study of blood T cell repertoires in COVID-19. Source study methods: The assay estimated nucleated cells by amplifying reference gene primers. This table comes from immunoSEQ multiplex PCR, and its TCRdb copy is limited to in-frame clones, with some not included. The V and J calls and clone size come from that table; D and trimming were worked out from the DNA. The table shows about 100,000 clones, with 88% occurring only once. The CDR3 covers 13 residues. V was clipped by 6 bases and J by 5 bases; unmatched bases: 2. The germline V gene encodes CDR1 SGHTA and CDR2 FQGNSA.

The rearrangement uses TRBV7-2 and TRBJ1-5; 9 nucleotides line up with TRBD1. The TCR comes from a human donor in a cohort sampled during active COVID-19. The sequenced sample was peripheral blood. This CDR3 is CASSGQGHQPQHF. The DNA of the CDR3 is TGTGCCAGCAGTGGACAGGGGCATCAGCCCCAGCATTTT.